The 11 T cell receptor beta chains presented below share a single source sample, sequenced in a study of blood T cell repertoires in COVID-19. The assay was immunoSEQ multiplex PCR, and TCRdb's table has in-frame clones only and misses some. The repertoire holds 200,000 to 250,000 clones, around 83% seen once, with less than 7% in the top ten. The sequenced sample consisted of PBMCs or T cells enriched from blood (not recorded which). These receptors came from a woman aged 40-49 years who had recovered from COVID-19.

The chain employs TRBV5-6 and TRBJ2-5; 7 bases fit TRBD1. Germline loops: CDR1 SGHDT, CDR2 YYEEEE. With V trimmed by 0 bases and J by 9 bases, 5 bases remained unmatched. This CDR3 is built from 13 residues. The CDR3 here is CASSLGQGRPQYF. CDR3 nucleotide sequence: TGTGCCAGCAGCTTGGGACAGGGTAGGCCCCAGTACTTC. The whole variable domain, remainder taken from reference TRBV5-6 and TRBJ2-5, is DAGVTQSPTHLIKTRGQQVTLRCSPKSGHDTVSWYQQALGQGPQFIFQYYEEEERQRGNFPDRFSGHQFPNYSSELNVNALLLGDSALYLCASSLGQGRPQYFGPGTRLLVL.

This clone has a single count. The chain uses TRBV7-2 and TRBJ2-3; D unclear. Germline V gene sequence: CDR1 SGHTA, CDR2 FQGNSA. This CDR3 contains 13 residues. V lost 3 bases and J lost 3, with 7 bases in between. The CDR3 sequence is CASSFARTDTQYF. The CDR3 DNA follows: TGTGCCAGCAGCTTCGCCAGAACAGATACGCAGTATTTT.

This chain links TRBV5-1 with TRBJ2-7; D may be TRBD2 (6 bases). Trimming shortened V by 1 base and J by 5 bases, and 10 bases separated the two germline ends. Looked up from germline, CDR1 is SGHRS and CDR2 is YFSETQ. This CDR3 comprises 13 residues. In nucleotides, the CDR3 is TGCGCCAGCAGCTTGCTTACGGGAGACGAGCAGTACTTC. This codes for CASSLLTGDEQYF.

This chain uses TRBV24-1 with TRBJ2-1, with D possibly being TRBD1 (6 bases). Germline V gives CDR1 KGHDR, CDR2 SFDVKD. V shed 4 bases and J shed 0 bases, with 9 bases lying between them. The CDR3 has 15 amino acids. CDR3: CATSERGSSYNEQFF. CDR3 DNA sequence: TGTGCCACCAGTGAGAGGGGGAGCTCCTACAATGAGCAGTTCTTC.

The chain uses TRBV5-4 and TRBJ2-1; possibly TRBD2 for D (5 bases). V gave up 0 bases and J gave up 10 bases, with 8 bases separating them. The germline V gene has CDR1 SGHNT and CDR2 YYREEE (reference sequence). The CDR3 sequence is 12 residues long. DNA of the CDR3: TGTGCCAGCAGCTTGGTCCGCGGGGAGCAGTTCTTC. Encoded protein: CASSLVRGEQFF.

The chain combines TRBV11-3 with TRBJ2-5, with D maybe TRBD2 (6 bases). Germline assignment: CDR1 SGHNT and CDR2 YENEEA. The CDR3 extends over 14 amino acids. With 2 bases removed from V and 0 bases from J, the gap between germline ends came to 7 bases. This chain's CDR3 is CASSLRGNQETQYF. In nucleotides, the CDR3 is TGTGCCAGCAGCTTACGGGGGAACCAAGAGACCCAGTACTTC.

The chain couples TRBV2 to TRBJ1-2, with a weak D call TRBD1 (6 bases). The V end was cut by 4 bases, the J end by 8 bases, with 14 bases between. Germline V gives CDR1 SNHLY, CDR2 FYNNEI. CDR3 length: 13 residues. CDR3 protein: CASSGTVPIGYTF. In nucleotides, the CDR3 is TGTGCCAGCAGTGGGACAGTCCCTATAGGCTACACCTTC.

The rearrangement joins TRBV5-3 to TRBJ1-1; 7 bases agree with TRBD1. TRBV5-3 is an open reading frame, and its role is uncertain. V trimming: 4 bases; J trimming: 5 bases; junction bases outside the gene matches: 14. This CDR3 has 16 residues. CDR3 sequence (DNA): TGTGCCAGAAGCACCGGACAGGAGGGATTAGAGACTGAAGCTTTCTTT. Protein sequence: CARSTGQEGLETEAFF.

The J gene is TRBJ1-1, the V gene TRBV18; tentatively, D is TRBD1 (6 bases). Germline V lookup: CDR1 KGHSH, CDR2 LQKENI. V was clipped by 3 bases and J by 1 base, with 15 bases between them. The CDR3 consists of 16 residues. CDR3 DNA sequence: TGTGCCAGCTCACCTCGGCTATGGACAGAGAACACTGAAGCTTTCTTT. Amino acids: CASSPRLWTENTEAFF.

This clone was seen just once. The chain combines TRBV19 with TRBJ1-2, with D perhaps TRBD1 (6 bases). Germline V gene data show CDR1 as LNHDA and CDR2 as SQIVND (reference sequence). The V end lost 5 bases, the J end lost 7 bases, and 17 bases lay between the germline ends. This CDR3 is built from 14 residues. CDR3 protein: CASSSLDRSSGYTF. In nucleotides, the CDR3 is TGTGCCAGTAGTTCACTAGACAGGTCCAGTGGCTACACCTTC. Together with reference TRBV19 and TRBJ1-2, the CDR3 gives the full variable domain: DGGITQSPKYLFRKEGQNVTLSCEQNLNHDAMYWYRQDPGQGLRLIYYSQIVNDFQKGDIAEGYSVSREKKESFPLTVTSAQKNPTAFYLCASSSLDRSSGYTFGSGTRLTVV.

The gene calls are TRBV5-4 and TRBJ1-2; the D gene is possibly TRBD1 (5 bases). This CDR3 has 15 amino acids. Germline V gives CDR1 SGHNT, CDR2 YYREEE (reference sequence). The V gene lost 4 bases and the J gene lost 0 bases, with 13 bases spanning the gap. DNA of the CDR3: TGTGCCAGCAGCCCGTCTCGACAGTCTAACTATGGCTACACCTTC. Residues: CASSPSRQSNYGYTF.